This section outlines one TCR beta chain sequence together with its context. This entry belongs to a study of blood T cell repertoires in COVID-19. Study-wide context: Sample material is recorded as cDNA or gDNA derived from T cells, B-cell-depleted T cells, or PBMCs.

In the study's own analysis: Estimation of nucleated cell counts was performed using reference gene primer amplification. Clones were sequenced by immunoSEQ multiplex PCR, and TCRdb holds only the in-frame ones, with some missing. V, J and clone size derive from that table, while D and trimming were established from the DNA sequence. The repertoire has about 220,000 clones, roughly 80% of them found once; the top ten carry about 2.3%. Germline V gives CDR1 LGHNT, CDR2 FRNRAP. V was clipped by 5 bases and J by 4 bases, with 8 bases between them. The CDR3 consists of 13 residues. The rearrangement links TRBV12-5 to TRBJ2-2, with D possibly TRBD1 on 5 matching bases. The receptor was derived from a woman aged 55-70 years with acute or convalescent COVID-19. Sequencing was done on a sample of peripheral blood. CDR3 nucleotide sequence: TGTGCTAGTGGTATCAGGGTCACCGGGGAGCTGTTTTTT. Encoded protein: CASGIRVTGELFF.